This TCR beta chain appears in the sequencing data of a study of cytomegalovirus exposure and HLA in healthy donors. Study outcomes and limitations: V- and J-gene trimming of TCR beta was linked (in a later analysis) to a missense DCLRE1C variant. One later analysis reportedly identified an Asian-associated ancestry cluster that showed fewer N-insertions than the roughly 700-donor mean. Previously analyzed data showed that most TCR beta V segments were productive at a frequency of about 87% or about 30%.

Germline V gene lookup returns CDR1 LGHNA and CDR2 YNFKEQ. This CDR3 spans 14 amino acids. A note on this clone: Its antigen remains unidentified. At one boundary the junction diverges from the germline segment, which might be a read error.

The PCR used 60 Vbeta and 13 Jbeta primers. Repertoires were generated with immunoSEQ multiplex PCR, while TCRdb's copy carries only in-frame clones and drops some. The listing contains 40,000 to 50,000 clones. Healthy individuals who donated bone marrow served as the donors. The genes are TRBV4-2 and TRBJ2-5; TRBD2 aligns across 7 bases. The receptor was derived from a young woman in good health and CMV-seronegative. Material for sequencing was PBMCs. Here the CDR3 DNA reads TGTGCCAGCAGCCAGGATTGGGCGGGGGAGAACCAGTACTTC. Translated, it gives CASSQDWAGENQYF.